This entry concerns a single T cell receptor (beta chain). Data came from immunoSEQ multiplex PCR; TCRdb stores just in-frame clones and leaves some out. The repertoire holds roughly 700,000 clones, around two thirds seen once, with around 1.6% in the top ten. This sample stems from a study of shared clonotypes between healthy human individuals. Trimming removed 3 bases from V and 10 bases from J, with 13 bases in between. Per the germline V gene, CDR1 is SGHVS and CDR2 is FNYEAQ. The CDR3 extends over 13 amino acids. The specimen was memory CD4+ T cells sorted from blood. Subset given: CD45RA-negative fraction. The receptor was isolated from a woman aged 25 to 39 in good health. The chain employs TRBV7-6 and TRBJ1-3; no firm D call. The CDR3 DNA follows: TGTGCCAGCAGCTTGGGCCCGGTGGGTACCATATATTTT. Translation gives CASSLGPVGTIYF.